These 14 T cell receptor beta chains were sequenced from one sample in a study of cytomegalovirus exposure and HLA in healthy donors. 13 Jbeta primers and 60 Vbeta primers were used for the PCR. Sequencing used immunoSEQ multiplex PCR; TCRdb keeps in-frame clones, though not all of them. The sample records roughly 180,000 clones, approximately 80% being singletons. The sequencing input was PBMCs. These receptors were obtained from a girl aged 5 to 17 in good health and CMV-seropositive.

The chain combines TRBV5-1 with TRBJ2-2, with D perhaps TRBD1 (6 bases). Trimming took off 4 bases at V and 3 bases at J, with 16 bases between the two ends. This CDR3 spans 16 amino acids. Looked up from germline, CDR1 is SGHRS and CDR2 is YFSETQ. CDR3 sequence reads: CASSPGYGQYTGELFF. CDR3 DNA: TGCGCCAGCAGCCCTGGCTACGGACAGTACACCGGGGAGCTGTTTTTT.

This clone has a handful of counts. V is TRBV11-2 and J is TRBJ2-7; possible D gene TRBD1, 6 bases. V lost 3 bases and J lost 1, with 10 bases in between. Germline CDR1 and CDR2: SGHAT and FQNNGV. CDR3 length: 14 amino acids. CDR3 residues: CASSFQGFSYEQYF. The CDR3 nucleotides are TGTGCCAGCAGCTTCCAGGGGTTTTCCTACGAGCAGTACTTC.

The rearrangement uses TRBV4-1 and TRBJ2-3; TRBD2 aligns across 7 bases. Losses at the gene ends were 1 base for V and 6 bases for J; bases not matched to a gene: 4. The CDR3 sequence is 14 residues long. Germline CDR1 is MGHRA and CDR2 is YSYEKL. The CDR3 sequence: CASSQGLAADTQYF. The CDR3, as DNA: TGCGCCAGCAGCCAAGGACTAGCAGCCGATACGCAGTATTTT.

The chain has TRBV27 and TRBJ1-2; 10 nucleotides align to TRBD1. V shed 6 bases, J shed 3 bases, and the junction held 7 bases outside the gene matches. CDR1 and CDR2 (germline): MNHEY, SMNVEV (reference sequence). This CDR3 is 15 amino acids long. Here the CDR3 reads CASSPRQGAYYGYTF. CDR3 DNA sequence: TGTGCCAGCAGCCCGAGACAGGGGGCGTACTATGGCTACACCTTC.

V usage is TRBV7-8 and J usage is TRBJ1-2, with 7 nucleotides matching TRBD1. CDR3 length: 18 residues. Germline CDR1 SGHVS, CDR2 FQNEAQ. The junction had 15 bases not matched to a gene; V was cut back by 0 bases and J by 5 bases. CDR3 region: CASSLATQTGQTAYGYTF. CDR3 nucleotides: TGTGCCAGCAGCTTAGCGACGCAGACGGGACAGACGGCTTATGGCTACACCTTC.

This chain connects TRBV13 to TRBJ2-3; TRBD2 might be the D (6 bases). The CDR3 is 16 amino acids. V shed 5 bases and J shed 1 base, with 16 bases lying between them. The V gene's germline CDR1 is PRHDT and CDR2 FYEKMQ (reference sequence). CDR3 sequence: CASSPRTPGGTDTQYF. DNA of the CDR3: TGTGCCAGCAGCCCGCGGACCCCGGGGGGCACAGATACGCAGTATTTT.

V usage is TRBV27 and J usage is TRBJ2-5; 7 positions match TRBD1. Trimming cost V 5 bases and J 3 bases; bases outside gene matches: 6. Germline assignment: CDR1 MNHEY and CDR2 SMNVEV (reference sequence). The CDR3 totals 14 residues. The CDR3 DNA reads TGTGCCAGCAGTAATCGACAGGGAAAAGAGACCCAGTACTTC. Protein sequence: CASSNRQGKETQYF.

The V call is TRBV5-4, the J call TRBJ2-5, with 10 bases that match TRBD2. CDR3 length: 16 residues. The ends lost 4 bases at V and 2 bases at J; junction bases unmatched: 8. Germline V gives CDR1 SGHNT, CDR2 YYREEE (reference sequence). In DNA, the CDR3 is TGTGCCAGCAGCACTTCACTAGCGGGACTACAAGAGACCCAGTACTTC. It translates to CASSTSLAGLQETQYF. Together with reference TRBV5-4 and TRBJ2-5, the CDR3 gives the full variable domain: ETGVTQSPTHLIKTRGQQVTLRCSSQSGHNTVSWYQQALGQGPQFIFQYYREEENGRGNFPPRFSGLQFPNYSSELNVNALELDDSALYLCASSTSLAGLQETQYFGPGTRLLVL.

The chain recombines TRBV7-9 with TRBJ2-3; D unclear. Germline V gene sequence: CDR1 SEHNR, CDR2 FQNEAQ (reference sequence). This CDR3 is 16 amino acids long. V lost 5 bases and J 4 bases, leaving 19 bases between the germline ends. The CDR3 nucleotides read TGTGCCAGCAGCCCTAACCCTAGTTATGTGTCAGATACGCAGTATTTT. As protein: CASSPNPSYVSDTQYF.

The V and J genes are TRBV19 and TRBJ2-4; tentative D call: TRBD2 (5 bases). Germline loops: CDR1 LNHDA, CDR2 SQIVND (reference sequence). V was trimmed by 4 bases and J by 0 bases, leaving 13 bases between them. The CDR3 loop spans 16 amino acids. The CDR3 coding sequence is TGTGCCAGTAGTAGTCGGACTCCCCAAGCCAAAAACATTCAGTACTTC. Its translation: CASSSRTPQAKNIQYF. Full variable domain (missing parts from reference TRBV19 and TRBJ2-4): DGGITQSPKYLFRKEGQNVTLSCEQNLNHDAMYWYRQDPGQGLRLIYYSQIVNDFQKGDIAEGYSVSREKKESFPLTVTSAQKNPTAFYLCASSSRTPQAKNIQYFGAGTRLSVL.

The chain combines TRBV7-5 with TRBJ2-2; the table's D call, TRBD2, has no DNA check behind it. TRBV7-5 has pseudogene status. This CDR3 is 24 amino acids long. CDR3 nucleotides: TGTGCCAGAAGCTTAGGGGGGACAGGGAAACGGAATAGCGGGAGGGGAGGTGACACCGGGGAGCTGTTTTTT. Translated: CARSLGGTGKRNSGRGGDTGELFF.

CDR3 amino acids: CASSDDRAGNTIYF. DNA for the CDR3: TGTGCCAGCAGCGACGACAGGGCTGGAAACACCATATATTTT. The rearrangement links TRBV6-5 to TRBJ1-3; TRBD1 aligns across 7 bases. Germline CDR1 MNHEY, CDR2 SVGAGI. This CDR3 has 14 residues. J was trimmed by 2 bases and V by 6 bases; bases with no gene match: 4.

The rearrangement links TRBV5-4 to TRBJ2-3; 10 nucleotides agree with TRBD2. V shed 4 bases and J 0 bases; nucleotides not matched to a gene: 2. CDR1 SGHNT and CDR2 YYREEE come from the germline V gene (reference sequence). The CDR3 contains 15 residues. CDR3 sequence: CASSPGLASTDTQYF. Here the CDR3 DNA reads TGTGCCAGCAGCCCGGGACTAGCGAGCACAGATACGCAGTATTTT. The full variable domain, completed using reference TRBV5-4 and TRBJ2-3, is ETGVTQSPTHLIKTRGQQVTLRCSSQSGHNTVSWYQQALGQGPQFIFQYYREEENGRGNFPPRFSGLQFPNYSSELNVNALELDDSALYLCASSPGLASTDTQYFGPGTRLTVL.

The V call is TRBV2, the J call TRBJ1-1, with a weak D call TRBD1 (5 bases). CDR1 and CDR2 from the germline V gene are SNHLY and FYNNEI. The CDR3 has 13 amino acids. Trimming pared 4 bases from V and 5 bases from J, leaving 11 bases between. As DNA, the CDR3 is TGTGCCAGCAGTGCCCGGGGGGGGACTGAAGCTTTCTTT. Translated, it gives CASSARGGTEAFF.